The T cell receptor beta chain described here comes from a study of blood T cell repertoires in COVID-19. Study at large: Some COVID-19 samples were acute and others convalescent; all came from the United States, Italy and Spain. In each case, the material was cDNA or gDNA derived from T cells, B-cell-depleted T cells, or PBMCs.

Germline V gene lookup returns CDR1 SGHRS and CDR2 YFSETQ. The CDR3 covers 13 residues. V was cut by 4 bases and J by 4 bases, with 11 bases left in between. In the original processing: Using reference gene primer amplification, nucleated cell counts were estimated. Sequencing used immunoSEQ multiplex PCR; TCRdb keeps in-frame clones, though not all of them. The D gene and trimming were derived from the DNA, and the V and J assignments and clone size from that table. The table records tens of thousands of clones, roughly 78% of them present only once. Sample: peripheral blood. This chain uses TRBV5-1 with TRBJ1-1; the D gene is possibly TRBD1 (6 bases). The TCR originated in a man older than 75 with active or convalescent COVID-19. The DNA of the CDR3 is TGCGCCAGCAGCCAGGGGCCGGGCACTGAAGCTTTCTTT. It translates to CASSQGPGTEAFF.